Following are 24 T cell receptor beta chains from one sample sequenced in a study of persistence of HIV-infected CD4 T cells. The immunoSEQ assay was version 4, run in survey mode. Profiling relied on immunoSEQ multiplex PCR, and the TCRdb table lists in-frame clones only, not all of them. Of almost 20,000 clones detected, about 60% appear once; the ten largest clones hold 1.5% to 2%. Overlapping HIV-1 Gag 15-mer peptides at around 1 ug per peptide per mL were used. Sorting selected CD4+ T cells upregulating both CD40 ligand and CD69. These receptors are not linked to any known antigen. The sample here was CD4+ T cells sorted from PBMCs after roughly 18-hour stimulation, taken from a patient who received antiretroviral therapy. The receptors stem from an adult woman with HIV who was CMV-seropositive.

The chain has TRBV24-1 and TRBJ2-1, with a possible D match to TRBD2 (6 bases). The ends were cut back, 9 bases at V and 4 bases at J, with 6 bases in the middle. There are 11 residues in the CDR3. Germline V CDR1 and CDR2: KGHDR, SFDVKD. CDR3 protein: CATGRYNEQFF. The CDR3 coding sequence is TGTGCCACCGGGAGGTACAATGAGCAGTTCTTC.

The V gene is TRBV3-1 (or the pseudogene TRBV3-2), the J gene TRBJ1-1; 8 bases line up with TRBD1. Germline-derived CDR1 and CDR2 are LGHDT and YNNKEL (reference sequence). V dropped 5 bases and J dropped 4; count of bases not matched to a gene: 6. There are 14 residues in the CDR3. The DNA for the CDR3 is TGTGCCAGCAGCTACGACAGGGGCCCCACTGAAGCTTTCTTT. This sequence encodes CASSYDRGPTEAFF.

V and J are TRBV10-2 and TRBJ2-5; TRBD1 is a possible D gene (6 bases). Trimming removed 3 bases at V and 4 bases at J, with 15 bases between. The CDR3 is 15 amino acids. Looked up from germline, CDR1 is WSHSY and CDR2 is SAAADI. CDR3 in DNA: TGCGCCAGCAGTGACCCGACAGGAGATTCAGAGACCCAGTACTTC. This codes for CASSDPTGDSETQYF.

The chain joins TRBV10-1 to TRBJ1-1, with 10 bases identical to TRBD1. The CDR3 length is 16 residues. V was clipped by 5 bases and J by 4 bases; unmatched bases: 10. The germline CDR1 and CDR2 sequences are WNHNN and SYGVQD (reference sequence). In DNA, the CDR3 is TGCGCCAGCAGTTACATACGCGACAGGGGGCCCACTGAAGCTTTCTTT. Residues: CASSYIRDRGPTEAFF.

This clone occurred once. The chain employs TRBV5-1 and TRBJ1-4; 7 bases fit TRBD1. Unmatched junction bases numbered 11, after V lost 4 bases and J lost 8 bases. Germline-derived CDR1 and CDR2 are SGHRS and YFSETQ. CDR3 length: 15 amino acids. The CDR3 sequence is CASSRPRTGDEKLFF. The CDR3 DNA reads as TGCGCCAGCAGCCGTCCACGAACAGGGGACGAAAAACTGTTTTTT.

The V and J genes are TRBV2 and TRBJ1-4; 7 nucleotides line up with TRBD1. This CDR3 comprises 15 residues. Germline-derived CDR1 and CDR2 are SNHLY and FYNNEI. J gave up 3 bases and V 1 base, and 2 bases lay outside the gene matches. CDR3: CASSEEGQSNEKLFF. CDR3 in DNA: TGTGCCAGCAGTGAAGAGGGACAGTCTAATGAAAAACTGTTTTTT.

V gene TRBV9 combines with J gene TRBJ1-3, with 7 bases fitting TRBD1. With V trimmed by 0 bases and J by 0 bases, 3 bases remained unmatched. The CDR3 runs 16 residues. Germline-derived CDR1 and CDR2 are SGDLS and YYNGEE. CDR3: CASSVATGASGNTIYF. DNA for the CDR3: TGTGCCAGCAGCGTAGCTACAGGGGCCTCTGGAAACACCATATATTTT. Supplemented by reference TRBV9 and TRBJ1-3, the full variable domain reads DSGVTQTPKHLITATGQRVTLRCSPRSGDLSVYWYQQSLDQGLQFLIQYYNGEERAKGNILERFSAQQFPDLHSELNLSSLELGDSALYFCASSVATGASGNTIYFGEGSWLTVV.

The J gene is TRBJ1-6, the V gene TRBV19, with 9 bases fitting TRBD1. V lost 4 bases and J lost 10; bases outside the gene matches: 5. The CDR3 runs to 14 residues. Per germline, CDR1 LNHDA and CDR2 SQIVND (reference sequence). CDR3 in amino acids: CASSTDRGGSPLHF. The CDR3 DNA reads as TGTGCCAGTAGTACCGACAGGGGGGGGTCACCCCTCCACTTT.

This chain uses TRBV6-5 with TRBJ1-1, with no clear D. Germline V gene data show CDR1 as MNHEY and CDR2 as SVGAGI. The CDR3 sequence is 14 residues long. The V end was cut by 1 base, the J end by 4 bases, with 10 bases between. The chain's CDR3 is CASSYLPPGTEAFF. The CDR3 DNA reads as TGTGCCAGCAGTTACTTACCCCCGGGCACTGAAGCTTTCTTT.

Within the sample, this clone is medium-sized (0.01 to 0.1%). The chain joins TRBV5-6 to TRBJ1-1, with a possible D match to TRBD1 (5 bases). The germline gives CDR1 SGHDT, CDR2 YYEEEE. The ends were cut back, 6 bases at V and 0 bases at J, with 12 bases in the middle. The CDR3 is 14 residues long. The CDR3 DNA follows: TGTGCCAGCACGCCCGGGACCTTGAACACTGAAGCTTTCTTT. Its protein is CASTPGTLNTEAFF.

This clone was observed a handful of times. V is TRBV6-2 or TRBV6-3 and J is TRBJ1-2; the match to TRBD1 covers 12 bases. Trimming removed 4 bases from V and 4 bases from J; junction bases left unmatched: 7. CDR1 is MNHEY and CDR2 is SVGEGT in the germline V gene. The CDR3 contains 16 residues. CDR3 amino acids: CASSFSGTGGSYGYTF. CDR3 nucleotides: TGTGCCAGCAGTTTCTCCGGGACAGGGGGCAGCTATGGCTACACCTTC.

The gene calls are TRBV30 and TRBJ1-2; possibly TRBD1 for D (6 bases). The CDR3 is 13 amino acids. The V end lost 3 bases, the J end lost 2 bases, and 10 bases lay between the germline ends. Germline CDR1 GTSNPN, CDR2 SVGIG (reference sequence). The CDR3 region has the DNA TGTGCCTGGAGCGTGGACAGCAACTATGGCTACACCTTC. It encodes CAWSVDSNYGYTF.

The chain couples TRBV30 to TRBJ1-5, with D unresolved. The CDR3 is 17 residues long. The germline CDR1 and CDR2 sequences are GTSNPN and SVGIG (reference sequence). Trimming stripped 0 bases from V and 6 bases from J, with 21 bases between. The CDR3 protein is CAWSVSQAKFSSQPQHF. As DNA, the CDR3 is TGTGCCTGGAGTGTAAGTCAGGCTAAGTTTTCGAGTCAGCCCCAGCATTTT.

This chain uses TRBV19 with TRBJ2-5, with D possibly being TRBD1 (5 bases). V was clipped by 1 base and J by 1 base, with 7 bases between them. The CDR3 consists of 14 residues. Germline-derived CDR1 and CDR2 are LNHDA and SQIVND (reference sequence). The CDR3 sequence is CASSIGQIQETQYF. Here the CDR3 DNA reads TGTGCCAGTAGTATAGGACAGATCCAAGAGACCCAGTACTTC.

The rearrangement uses TRBV3-1 (or the pseudogene TRBV3-2) and TRBJ2-2; D could derive from TRBD1 or TRBD2 (6 bases each). The CDR3 is made up of 17 amino acids. CDR1 and CDR2 (germline): LGHDT, YNNKEL (reference sequence). Trimming took 0 bases from V and 5 from J, leaving 16 bases between them. The CDR3 loop reads CASSQETWGRETGELFF. CDR3 DNA sequence: TGTGCCAGCAGCCAAGAAACGTGGGGGCGGGAAACCGGGGAGCTGTTTTTT.

The V and J genes are TRBV19 and TRBJ1-1; 7 bases map to TRBD1. CDR3 length equals 15 residues. V shed 4 bases and J 6 bases; nucleotides not matched to a gene: 11. Germline V lookup: CDR1 LNHDA, CDR2 SQIVND (reference sequence). The chain's CDR3 is CASSTNRGDRAEAFF. In nucleotides, the CDR3 is TGTGCCAGTAGTACCAACAGGGGCGATAGGGCTGAAGCTTTCTTT.

The V and J genes are TRBV19 and TRBJ1-4; 11 positions agree with TRBD1. After removal of 3 bases from V and 8 bases from J, the junction contained 5 bases not matched to a gene. The CDR3 sequence is 15 residues long. Germline CDR1 is LNHDA and CDR2 is SQIVND (reference sequence). The CDR3 sequence: CASSIVGTGGEKLFF. CDR3 bases: TGTGCCAGTAGTATTGTCGGGACAGGGGGGGAAAAACTGTTTTTT.

A single count supports this clone. This rearrangement joins TRBV6-4 to TRBJ1-1; TRBD1 matches at 7 bases. This CDR3 is 13 amino acids long. Germline lookup yields CDR1 MRHNA and CDR2 SNTAGT. The trim removed 7 bases at V and 4 bases at J, leaving 6 bases unmatched. CDR3 region: CASNTTGTTEAFF. Written as DNA, the CDR3 is TGTGCCAGCAACACGACAGGGACCACTGAAGCTTTCTTT.

This clone occurred a few times. This chain's CDR3 is CASSTDGGGGNTIYF. The DNA for the CDR3 is TGTGCCAGCAGCACGGACGGCGGAGGGGGAAACACCATATATTTT. The V call is TRBV5-4, the J call TRBJ1-3; no definite D call. V was pared by 4 bases and J by 4 bases, with 15 bases between. This CDR3 spans 15 amino acids. CDR1 and CDR2 from the germline V gene are SGHNT and YYREEE (reference sequence).

This clone was detected once. The V and J genes are TRBV14 and TRBJ1-4, with unresolved D. CDR1 and CDR2 from the germline V gene are SGHDN and FVKESK. This CDR3 contains 15 residues. V lost 3 bases and J 6 bases, leaving 14 bases between the germline ends. This chain's CDR3 is CASSHSGGGYEKLFF. The CDR3 DNA reads TGTGCCAGCAGCCATTCCGGAGGAGGTTATGAAAAACTGTTTTTT.

This chain links TRBV18 with TRBJ1-4, with D unclear. This CDR3 has 12 residues. Trimming removed 6 bases from V and 8 bases from J, with 10 bases in between. Germline V gene data show CDR1 as KGHSH and CDR2 as LQKENI. CDR3 in DNA: TGTGCCAGCTCCCCTCTAGGGGAAAAACTGTTTTTT. It yields the protein CASSPLGEKLFF.

CDR3 nucleotides: TGCAGTGCTAGTCGGACTAGCGGGGATACAGATACGCAGTATTTT. Protein product: CSASRTSGDTDTQYF. This chain connects TRBV20-1 to TRBJ2-3; TRBD2 matches 12 bases. Germline lookup yields CDR1 DFQATT and CDR2 SNEGSKA (reference sequence). Losses at the gene ends were 3 bases for V and 3 bases for J; bases not matched to a gene: 4. The CDR3 loop spans 15 amino acids.

The chain links TRBV11-2 to TRBJ1-2; no clear D. Deletions cut 1 base from V and 6 bases from J, with 9 bases between. From germline, CDR1 is SGHAT and CDR2 FQNNGV. The CDR3 loop spans 13 amino acids. This CDR3 is CASSLVGIDGYTF. DNA for the CDR3: TGTGCCAGCAGCTTAGTGGGGATCGATGGCTACACCTTC. Full variable domain (rest looked up from reference TRBV11-2 and TRBJ1-2): EAGVAQSPRYKIIEKRQSVAFWCNPISGHATLYWYQQILGQGPKLLIQFQNNGVVDDSQLPKDRFSAERLKGVDSTLKIQPAKLEDSAVYLCASSLVGIDGYTFGSGTRLTVV.

This sequence joins TRBV7-8 and TRBJ1-1; perhaps TRBD1 as D (6 bases). Between the trimmed V and J ends, which lost 4 bases and 3 bases, there was a span of 12 bases. Germline V gene data show CDR1 as SGHVS and CDR2 as FQNEAQ. The CDR3 totals 14 residues. This CDR3 is CASSSRGRDTEAFF. CDR3 in DNA: TGTGCCAGCAGCTCCAGGGGCAGAGACACTGAAGCTTTCTTT.